Presented here are 32 T cell receptor beta chains from one specimen sequenced in a study of blood T cell repertoires in COVID-19. Clones were sequenced by immunoSEQ multiplex PCR, and TCRdb holds only the in-frame ones, with some missing. In the table there are 110,000 to 150,000 clones, 82% of which are singletons. The sequenced sample consisted of peripheral blood. These receptor sequences come from a woman at least 80 years old with acute or convalescent COVID-19.

The V and J genes are TRBV6-1 and TRBJ2-1, with TRBD2 identical over 7 bases. With V trimmed by 1 base and J by 8 bases, 8 bases remained unmatched. This CDR3 has 15 amino acids. Germline values: CDR1 MNHNS, CDR2 SASEGT. CDR3 sequence (DNA): TGTGCCAGCAGTGAAGTTGGGGGAGGGCCATATGAGCAGTTCTTC. Translation gives CASSEVGGGPYEQFF.

This clone showed up just a few times. V and J are TRBV29-1 and TRBJ1-2; possible D gene TRBD1, 6 bases. The germline V gene has CDR1 SQVTM and CDR2 ANQGSEA. This CDR3 is built from 15 residues. The ends were cut back, 2 bases at V and 3 bases at J, with 16 bases in the middle. The CDR3 DNA is TGCAGCGTTGAATCCCCCCGGGACACATACTATGGCTACACCTTC. Its translation is CSVESPRDTYYGYTF. Drawing the rest from reference TRBV29-1 and TRBJ1-2, the complete variable domain is SAVISQKPSRDICQRGTSLTIQCQVDSQVTMMFWYRQQPGQSLTLIATANQGSEATYESGFVIDKFPISRPNLTFSTLTVSNMSPEDSSIYLCSVESPRDTYYGYTFGSGTRLTVV.

The chain is built from TRBV27 and TRBJ1-5, with TRBD1 identical over 9 bases. This CDR3 region has 16 residues. Germline assignment: CDR1 MNHEY and CDR2 SMNVEV (reference sequence). The V segment lost 1 base and the J segment 3 bases; nucleotides outside the gene matches: 4. CDR3 protein: CASSLYWDRVNQPQHF. CDR3 DNA: TGTGCCAGCAGTTTATATTGGGACAGGGTCAATCAGCCCCAGCATTTT.

The chain has TRBV29-1 and TRBJ2-7, with 9 bases matching TRBD2. V shed 4 bases, J shed 0 bases, and the junction held 4 bases outside the gene matches. Germline CDR1 reads SQVTM; CDR2 reads ANQGSEA. The length of the CDR3 is 14 residues. In DNA, the CDR3 is TGCAGCGTTGCGGGTAGCGGGAGCTCCTACGAGCAGTACTTC. It yields the protein CSVAGSGSSYEQYF.

V gene TRBV10-3 combines with J gene TRBJ2-7; 8 nucleotides align to TRBD2. The length of the CDR3 is 16 residues. V lost 4 bases, J lost 2 bases, and 10 bases stayed unmatched. Germline V gene lookup returns CDR1 ENHRY and CDR2 SYGVKD. CDR3 DNA: TGTGCCATCAGTGCGACCGGGACTAGTTCCCCCTACGAGCAGTACTTC. Its translation: CAISATGTSSPYEQYF.

The chain uses TRBV28 and TRBJ2-7; 8 bases match TRBD2. The V gene end was trimmed by 0 bases and the J gene end by 5 bases; junction bases not matched to a gene: 6. Per germline, CDR1 MDHEN and CDR2 SYDVKM. The CDR3 runs to 15 residues. CDR3 in amino acids: CASSLWVAGNNEQYF. The CDR3, as DNA: TGTGCCAGCAGTTTATGGGTAGCGGGAAACAACGAGCAGTACTTC.

The chain carries TRBV5-6 and TRBJ1-4; 10 positions agree with TRBD1. V gave up 2 bases and J gave up 7 bases; unmatched junction bases: 5. The germline gives CDR1 SGHDT, CDR2 YYEEEE. This CDR3 region has 15 residues. CDR3 residues: CASSFRTGGFEKLFF. In DNA, the CDR3 is TGTGCCAGCAGCTTTCGGACAGGGGGGTTTGAAAAACTGTTTTTT.

The chain joins TRBV5-1 to TRBJ1-3; tentative D call: TRBD1 (5 bases). The CDR3 totals 17 residues. In germline, CDR1 is SGHRS, CDR2 YFSETQ. Trimming took 2 bases from V and 0 from J, leaving 15 bases between them. The CDR3 reads CASSLRGRALSGNTIYF. In DNA, the CDR3 is TGCGCCAGCAGCTTACGCGGCAGGGCTCTCTCTGGAAACACCATATATTTT.

The V gene is TRBV13, the J gene TRBJ1-2, with a tentative D call TRBD1 (5 bases). V was trimmed by 8 bases and J by 8 bases, leaving 18 bases between them. The CDR3 is made up of 13 amino acids. Germline V gene lookup returns CDR1 PRHDT and CDR2 FYEKMQ (reference sequence). The CDR3 region is CASFGVRVEGYTF. For the CDR3, the DNA is TGTGCCAGCTTTGGGGTCAGGGTGGAAGGCTACACCTTC.

This clone occurred a few times. The J gene is TRBJ1-2, the V gene TRBV29-1; tentatively, D is TRBD1 (5 bases). This CDR3 has 12 residues. CDR1 and CDR2 (germline): SQVTM, ANQGSEA. V dropped 3 bases and J dropped 7 bases, with 12 bases sitting between them. CDR3 amino acids: CSVEVSGSGYTF. Here the CDR3 DNA reads TGCAGCGTTGAGGTATCAGGGTCTGGCTACACCTTC.

The V call is TRBV7-7, the J call TRBJ2-3, with 12 bases fitting TRBD2. Germline-derived CDR1 and CDR2 are SSHAT and FNYEAQ (reference sequence). The CDR3 has 15 amino acids. With 5 bases clipped from V and 7 bases from J, the junction kept 7 bases outside the gene matches. This chain's CDR3 is CASSPGTSGRHTQYF. As DNA, the CDR3 is TGTGCCAGCAGCCCAGGGACTAGCGGGCGGCATACGCAGTATTTT. The full variable domain, its missing parts supplied by reference TRBV7-7 and TRBJ2-3, is GAGVSQSPRYKVTKRGQDVTLRCDPISSHATLYWYQQALGQGPEFLTYFNYEAQPDKSGLPSDRFSAERPEGSISTLTIQRTEQRDSAMYRCASSPGTSGRHTQYFGPGTRLTVL.

The CDR3 region has the DNA TGTGCCTGGAGTGTACGAGTTATTCAAGAGACCCAGTACTTC. Translation: CAWSVRVIQETQYF. V and J are TRBV30 and TRBJ2-5; D unclear. The CDR3 has 14 amino acids. Germline CDR1 and CDR2: GTSNPN and SVGIG (reference sequence). Trimming stripped 0 bases from V and 2 bases from J, with 10 bases between.

The chain joins TRBV24-1 to TRBJ2-2; D not certain. V lost 4 bases, J lost 0 bases, and 14 bases lay in between. Germline V CDR1 and CDR2: KGHDR, SFDVKD. The CDR3 sequence is 17 residues long. The CDR3 protein is CATSDPYQNANTGELFF. In DNA form, the CDR3 reads TGTGCCACCAGTGACCCGTACCAGAACGCGAACACCGGGGAGCTGTTTTTT.

CDR3 in DNA: TGCAGCGTTGGACAGGGATTGACAGATACGCAGTATTTT. This translates into CSVGQGLTDTQYF. The rearrangement joins TRBV29-1 to TRBJ2-3; 7 positions agree with TRBD1. The CDR3 runs to 13 residues. J lost 3 bases, V lost 4 bases, and 4 bases had no gene match. The germline CDR1 and CDR2 sequences are SQVTM and ANQGSEA.

The chain is built from TRBV2 and TRBJ2-7; the match to TRBD2 covers 9 bases. Germline trimming cut 6 bases from V and 3 bases from J; bases unmatched to any gene: 6. This CDR3 is built from 14 residues. Germline V gene lookup returns CDR1 SNHLY and CDR2 FYNNEI. CDR3 residues: CASRLTSGGYEQYF. Written as DNA, the CDR3 is TGTGCCAGCAGGCTGACTAGCGGAGGCTACGAGCAGTACTTC. Combining the CDR3 with reference TRBV2 and TRBJ2-7 gives the whole variable domain EPEVTQTPSHQVTQMGQEVILRCVPISNHLYFYWYRQILGQKVEFLVSFYNNEISEKSEIFDDQFSVERPDGSNFTLKIRSTKLEDSAMYFCASRLTSGGYEQYFGPGTRLTVT.

This chain uses TRBV28 with TRBJ1-2; D ambiguous. V was trimmed by 4 bases and J by 7 bases, leaving 16 bases between them. Looked up from germline, CDR1 is MDHEN and CDR2 is SYDVKM. The CDR3 is made up of 14 amino acids. In DNA form, the CDR3 reads TGTGCCAGCAGTTCCATGTCCGTGCCAGGTGGCTACACCTTC. It specifies CASSSMSVPGGYTF.

V is TRBV29-1 and J is TRBJ1-1, with D possibly matching TRBD1 (6 bases). CDR1 is SQVTM, CDR2 ANQGSEA, per germline. The V end was cut by 7 bases, the J end by 1 base, with 13 bases between. The CDR3 extends over 13 amino acids. CDR3 coding DNA: TGCAGCGGAGGGGACATCCGGAACACTGAAGCTTTCTTT. Translated: CSGGDIRNTEAFF.

This chain connects TRBV2 to TRBJ1-2, with 7 bases aligning to TRBD1. This CDR3 spans 15 amino acids. Germline V gene lookup returns CDR1 SNHLY and CDR2 FYNNEI. The V and J ends lost 8 bases and 5 bases, in that order; junction bases with no gene match: 14. The CDR3 here is CASRYRGDGVYGYTF. Written as DNA, the CDR3 is TGTGCCAGCCGGTACAGGGGCGACGGGGTGTATGGCTACACCTTC.

The chain has TRBV7-6 and TRBJ2-1; TRBD1 agrees at 10 bases. Per germline, CDR1 SGHVS and CDR2 FNYEAQ. Losses at the gene ends were 2 bases for V and 6 bases for J; bases not matched to a gene: 7. The length of the CDR3 is 16 residues. The CDR3 protein is CASSLRDRGWANEQFF. As DNA, the CDR3 is TGTGCCAGCAGCTTACGGGACAGGGGTTGGGCCAATGAGCAGTTCTTC.

J is TRBJ2-1 and V is TRBV5-1; 10 nucleotides agree with TRBD1. Trimming at V came to 0 bases and at J to 5 bases, leaving 2 bases not matched to a gene. Per germline, CDR1 SGHRS and CDR2 YFSETQ. The CDR3 length is 15 residues. The CDR3 region is CASSLGDRGNNEQFF. As DNA, the CDR3 is TGCGCCAGCAGCTTGGGGGACAGGGGAAACAATGAGCAGTTCTTC.

CDR3: CASSLSISGGKGADTQYF. DNA of the CDR3: TGTGCCAGCAGTTTATCGATCTCGGGCGGAAAGGGGGCAGATACGCAGTATTTT. The gene calls are TRBV27 and TRBJ2-3, with a weak D call TRBD1 (6 bases). CDR3 length: 18 amino acids. The V end was cut by 0 bases, the J end by 4 bases, with 20 bases between. Germline lookup yields CDR1 MNHEY and CDR2 SMNVEV (reference sequence).

The V call is TRBV5-5, the J call TRBJ1-2, with D perhaps TRBD1 (5 bases). From germline, CDR1 is SGHKS and CDR2 YYEKEE (reference sequence). The CDR3 sequence is 14 residues long. V was shortened by 4 bases and J by 8 bases, with 18 bases between the two germline ends. CDR3 amino acids: CASSPTTDPGGYTF. As DNA, the CDR3 is TGTGCCAGCAGCCCCACGACAGACCCAGGAGGCTACACCTTC. Using reference TRBV5-5 and TRBJ1-2 for the parts outside the CDR3, the full variable domain is DAGVTQSPTHLIKTRGQQVTLRCSPISGHKSVSWYQQVLGQGPQFIFQYYEKEERGRGNFPDRFSARQFPNYSSELNVNALLLGDSALYLCASSPTTDPGGYTFGSGTRLTVV.

The chain uses TRBV19 and TRBJ2-5; TRBD2 agrees at 10 bases. Germline V lookup: CDR1 LNHDA, CDR2 SQIVND (reference sequence). V dropped 3 bases and J dropped 4; count of bases not matched to a gene: 11. The CDR3 sequence is 17 residues long. The CDR3 loop reads CASSIGRTSGNAETQYF. The CDR3 coding sequence is TGTGCCAGTAGTATTGGAAGGACTAGCGGTAACGCAGAGACCCAGTACTTC. Combining the CDR3 with reference TRBV19 and TRBJ2-5 gives the whole variable domain DGGITQSPKYLFRKEGQNVTLSCEQNLNHDAMYWYRQDPGQGLRLIYYSQIVNDFQKGDIAEGYSVSREKKESFPLTVTSAQKNPTAFYLCASSIGRTSGNAETQYFGPGTRLLVL.

The chain uses TRBV11-2 and TRBJ1-3, with 7 bases fitting TRBD1. Germline values: CDR1 SGHAT, CDR2 FQNNGV. Trimming removed 3 bases from V and 2 bases from J; junction bases left unmatched: 4. The CDR3 spans 15 residues. CDR3 nucleotides: TGTGCCAGCAGCTTGAGGGGGCAAACTGGAAACACCATATATTTT. Protein product: CASSLRGQTGNTIYF.

The V gene is TRBV28, the J gene TRBJ2-3, with TRBD1 as a possible D gene (6 bases). The germline V gene encodes CDR1 MDHEN and CDR2 SYDVKM. The length of the CDR3 is 13 residues. V lost 8 bases to trimming and J lost 4 bases, with 13 bases between them. CDR3 residues: CASGDTASDTQYF. In nucleotides, the CDR3 is TGTGCCAGCGGGGACACGGCGTCAGATACGCAGTATTTT.

This clone was observed a few times. This chain joins TRBV10-3 and TRBJ2-1; 10 nucleotides line up with TRBD2. With V trimmed by 8 bases and J by 7 bases, 5 bases remained unmatched. This CDR3 has 13 amino acids. From germline, CDR1 is ENHRY and CDR2 SYGVKD. This CDR3 reads CAIGAGGKNEQFF. CDR3 DNA sequence: TGTGCCATCGGAGCGGGAGGGAAAAATGAGCAGTTCTTC.

The chain recombines TRBV24-1 with TRBJ2-1; D perhaps matches TRBD2 (6 bases). Germline CDR1 is KGHDR and CDR2 is SFDVKD. The CDR3 is 20 residues long. The germline V and J ends were trimmed by 3 bases and 4 bases, with 27 bases remaining between them. As DNA, the CDR3 is TGTGCCACCAGTGATGTGGGGCAGGGAAGAGCGGGTGGGCCTTACAATGAGCAGTTCTTC. Its translation is CATSDVGQGRAGGPYNEQFF.

In the case of this clone: The sample contains more than one DNA sequence encoding this CDR3. The V gene is TRBV28, the J gene TRBJ1-5, with a possible D match to TRBD1 (5 bases). V gave up 6 bases and J gave up 6 bases, with 18 bases separating them. This CDR3 is 15 amino acids long. The germline V gene encodes CDR1 MDHEN and CDR2 SYDVKM. CDR3 DNA: TGTGCCAGCAGCCTTTGGGCAGGGTCCGGTCAGCCCCAGCATTTT. Amino acid sequence: CASSLWAGSGQPQHF.

The rearrangement uses TRBV3-1 (or the pseudogene TRBV3-2) and TRBJ1-5; TRBD1 is a possible D gene (6 bases). V was trimmed by 3 bases and J by 5 bases, leaving 14 bases between them. Germline V gene lookup returns CDR1 LGHDT and CDR2 YNNKEL (reference sequence). The CDR3 spans 15 residues. This chain's CDR3 is CASSHGGGRDQPQHF. The CDR3 DNA reads as TGTGCCAGCAGCCACGGGGGGGGCAGGGATCAGCCCCAGCATTTT.

The rearrangement joins TRBV24-1 to TRBJ2-3; 7 positions match TRBD2. Germline values: CDR1 KGHDR, CDR2 SFDVKD. CDR3 length equals 14 residues. J lost 2 bases, V lost 7 bases, and 5 bases had no gene match. CDR3 sequence (DNA): TGTGCCACCAGACCAGCGGGAAACACAGATACGCAGTATTTT. Encoded protein: CATRPAGNTDTQYF.

The chain joins TRBV21-1 to TRBJ2-3; the table's TRBD1 call for D was not verified on the DNA. TRBV21-1 is classified as a pseudogene. The CDR3 spans 17 residues. In DNA form, the CDR3 reads TGTGCCAGCAGCAAAGACGACAGGGAACCCAACATCCACCGGCAGTATTTT. This encodes CASSKDDREPNIHRQYF.

A single count supports this clone. The V gene is TRBV7-3, the J gene TRBJ2-3; D not certain. Germline V gene lookup returns CDR1 SGHTA and CDR2 FQGTGA. V gave up 5 bases and J gave up 2 bases, with 11 bases separating them. The CDR3 is 14 residues long. The DNA for the CDR3 is TGTGCCAGCAGCATTACTATTAACACAGATACGCAGTATTTT. This encodes CASSITINTDTQYF.